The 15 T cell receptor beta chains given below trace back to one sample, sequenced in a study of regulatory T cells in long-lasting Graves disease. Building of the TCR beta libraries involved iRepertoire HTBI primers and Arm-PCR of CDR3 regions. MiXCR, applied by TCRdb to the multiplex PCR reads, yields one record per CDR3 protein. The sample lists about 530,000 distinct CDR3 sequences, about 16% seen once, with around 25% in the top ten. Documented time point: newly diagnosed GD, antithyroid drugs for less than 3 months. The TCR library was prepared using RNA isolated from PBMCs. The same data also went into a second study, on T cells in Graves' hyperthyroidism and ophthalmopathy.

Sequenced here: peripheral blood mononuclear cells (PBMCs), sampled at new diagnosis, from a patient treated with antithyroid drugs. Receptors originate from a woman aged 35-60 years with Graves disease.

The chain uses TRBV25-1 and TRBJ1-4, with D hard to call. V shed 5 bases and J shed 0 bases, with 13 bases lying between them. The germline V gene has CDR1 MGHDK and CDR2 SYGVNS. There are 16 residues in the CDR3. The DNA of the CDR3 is TGTGCCAGCAGTTTATCCCGGACCCCAACTAATGAAAAACTGTTTTTT. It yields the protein CASSLSRTPTNEKLFF.

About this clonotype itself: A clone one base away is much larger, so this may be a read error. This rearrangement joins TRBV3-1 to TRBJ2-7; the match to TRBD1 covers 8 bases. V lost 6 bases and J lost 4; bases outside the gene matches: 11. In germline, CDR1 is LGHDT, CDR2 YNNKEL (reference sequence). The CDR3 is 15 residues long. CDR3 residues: CASSLPGQAQYEQYF. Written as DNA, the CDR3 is TGTGCCAGCAGTCTCCCGGGACAGGCGCAATACGAGCAGTACTTC.

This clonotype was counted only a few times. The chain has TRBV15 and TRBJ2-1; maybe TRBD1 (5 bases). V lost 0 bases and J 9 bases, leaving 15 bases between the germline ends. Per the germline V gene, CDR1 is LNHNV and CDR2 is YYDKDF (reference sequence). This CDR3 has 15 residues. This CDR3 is CATSRDYQGTSEQFF. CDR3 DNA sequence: TGTGCCACCAGCAGAGATTACCAGGGTACAAGTGAGCAGTTCTTC.

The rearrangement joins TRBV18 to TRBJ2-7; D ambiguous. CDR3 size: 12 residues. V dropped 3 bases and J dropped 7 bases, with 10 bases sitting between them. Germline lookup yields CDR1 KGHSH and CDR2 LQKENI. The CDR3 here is CASSPPLGEQYF. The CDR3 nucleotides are TGTGCCAGCTCACCGCCGCTAGGGGAGCAGTACTTC.

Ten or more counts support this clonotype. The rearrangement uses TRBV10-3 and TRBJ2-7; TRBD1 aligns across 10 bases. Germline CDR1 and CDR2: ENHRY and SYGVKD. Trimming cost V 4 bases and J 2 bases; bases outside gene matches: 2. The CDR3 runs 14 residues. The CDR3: CAISAGTGAYEQYF. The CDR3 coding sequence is TGTGCCATCAGTGCCGGGACAGGGGCCTACGAGCAGTACTTC.

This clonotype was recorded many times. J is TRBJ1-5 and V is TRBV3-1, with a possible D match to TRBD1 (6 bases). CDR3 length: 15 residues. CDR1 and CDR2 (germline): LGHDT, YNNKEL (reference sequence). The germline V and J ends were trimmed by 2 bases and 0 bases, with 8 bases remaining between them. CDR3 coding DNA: TGTGCCAGCAGCCAATGGACAGATAGCAATCAGCCCCAGCATTTT. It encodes CASSQWTDSNQPQHF.

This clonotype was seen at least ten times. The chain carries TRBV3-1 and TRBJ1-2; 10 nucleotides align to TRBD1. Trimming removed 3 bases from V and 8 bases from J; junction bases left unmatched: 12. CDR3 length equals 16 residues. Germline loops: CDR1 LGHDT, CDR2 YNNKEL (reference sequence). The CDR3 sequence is CASSHLGGTGVYGYTF. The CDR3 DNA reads TGTGCCAGCAGCCATCTCGGCGGGACAGGGGTTTACGGCTACACCTTC.

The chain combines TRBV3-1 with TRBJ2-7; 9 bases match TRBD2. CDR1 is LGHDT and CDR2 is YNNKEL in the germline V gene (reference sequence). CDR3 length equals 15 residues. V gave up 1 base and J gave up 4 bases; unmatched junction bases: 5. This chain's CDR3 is CASSQVSGGMYEQYF. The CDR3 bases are TGTGCCAGCAGCCAAGTGAGCGGGGGGATGTACGAGCAGTACTTC.

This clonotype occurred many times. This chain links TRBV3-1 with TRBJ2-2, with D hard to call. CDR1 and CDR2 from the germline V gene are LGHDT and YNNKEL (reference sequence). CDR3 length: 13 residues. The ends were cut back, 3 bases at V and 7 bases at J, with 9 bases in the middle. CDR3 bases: TGTGCCAGCAGCCAGCTTACTCTCGGGGAGCTGTTTTTT. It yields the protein CASSQLTLGELFF.

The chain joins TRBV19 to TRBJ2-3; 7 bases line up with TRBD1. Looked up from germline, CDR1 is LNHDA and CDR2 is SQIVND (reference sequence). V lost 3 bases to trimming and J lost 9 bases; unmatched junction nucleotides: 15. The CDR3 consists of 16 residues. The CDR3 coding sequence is TGTGCCAGTAGTATCGAGTCGGGACAGTTCTCTCGGACGCAGTATTTT. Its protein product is CASSIESGQFSRTQYF.

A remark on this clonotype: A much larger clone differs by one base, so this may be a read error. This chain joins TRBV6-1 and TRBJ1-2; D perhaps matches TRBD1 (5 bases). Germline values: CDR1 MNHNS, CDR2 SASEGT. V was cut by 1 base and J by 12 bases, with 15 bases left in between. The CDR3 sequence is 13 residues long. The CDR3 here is CASSEVREKGHTF. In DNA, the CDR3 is TGTGCCAGCAGTGAAGTCAGGGAGAAAGGCCACACCTTC.

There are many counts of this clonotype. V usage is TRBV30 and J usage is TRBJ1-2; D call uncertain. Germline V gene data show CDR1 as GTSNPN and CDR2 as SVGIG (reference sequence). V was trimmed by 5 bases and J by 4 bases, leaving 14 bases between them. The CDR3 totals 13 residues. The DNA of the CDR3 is TGTGCCTGGGATCCACGAGGGCCCTATGGCTACACCTTC. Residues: CAWDPRGPYGYTF.

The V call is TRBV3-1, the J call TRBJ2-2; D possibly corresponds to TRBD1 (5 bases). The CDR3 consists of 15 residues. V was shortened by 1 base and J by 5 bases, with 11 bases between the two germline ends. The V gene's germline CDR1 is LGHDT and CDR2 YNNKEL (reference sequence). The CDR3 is CASSQAQGDTGELFF. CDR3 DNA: TGTGCCAGCAGCCAAGCCCAGGGCGATACCGGGGAGCTGTTTTTT.

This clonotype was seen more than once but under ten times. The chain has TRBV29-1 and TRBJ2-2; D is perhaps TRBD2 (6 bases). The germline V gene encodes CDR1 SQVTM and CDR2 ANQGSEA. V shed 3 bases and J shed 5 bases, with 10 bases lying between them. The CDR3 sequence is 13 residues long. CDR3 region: CSVDPGSTGELFF. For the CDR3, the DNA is TGCAGCGTTGACCCCGGGAGTACCGGGGAGCTGTTTTTT.

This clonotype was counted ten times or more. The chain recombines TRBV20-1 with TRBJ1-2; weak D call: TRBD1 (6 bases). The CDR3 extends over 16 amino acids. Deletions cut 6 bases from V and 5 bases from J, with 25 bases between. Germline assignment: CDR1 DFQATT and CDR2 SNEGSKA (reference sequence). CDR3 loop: CSAPGAGLSRVYGYTF. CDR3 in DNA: TGCAGTGCCCCGGGGGCGGGGTTGTCTCGAGTGTATGGCTACACCTTC.